The clone carrying this T cell receptor (beta chain) was seen a single time. Its matching antigen is unknown. These data originate in a study of Tregs in tolerant kidney transplant recipients. At the level of the study: The nonmyeloablative bone marrow transplants came from related graft donors, with transient mixed chimerism. Study conclusions and caveats: In tolerant patients, donor-specific Tregs outgrew total Tregs, suggesting antigen-driven expansion.

CDR1 and CDR2 from the germline V gene are MNHNY and SVGAGI (reference sequence). This CDR3 has 15 residues. Assay: immunoSEQ multiplex PCR; the TCRdb copy retains only in-frame clones and omits some. The data hold about 61,000 clones, with approximately 85% observed a single time. Unstimulated regulatory T cells (CD4+CD25+CD127-), CD4+CD25- non-regulatory cells, CD4 and CD8 cells were FACS-sorted from thawed PBMCs. Before regulatory T cell sorting, thawed PBMCs rested overnight at 37°C in roughly 190 IU/ml IL-2. This receptor was obtained from a human donor who received a combined kidney and bone marrow transplant. Source: Tregs from blood, taken before the transplant. The rearrangement uses TRBV6-6 and TRBJ2-5; 10 bases are a match to TRBD2. Matching the DNA end better, TRBJ2-7 makes the J call doubtful. The CDR3: CASTRAIAGGHEQYF. The CDR3 nucleotides read TGTGCCAGTACCCGAGCGATAGCGGGAGGCCACGAGCAGTACTTC.